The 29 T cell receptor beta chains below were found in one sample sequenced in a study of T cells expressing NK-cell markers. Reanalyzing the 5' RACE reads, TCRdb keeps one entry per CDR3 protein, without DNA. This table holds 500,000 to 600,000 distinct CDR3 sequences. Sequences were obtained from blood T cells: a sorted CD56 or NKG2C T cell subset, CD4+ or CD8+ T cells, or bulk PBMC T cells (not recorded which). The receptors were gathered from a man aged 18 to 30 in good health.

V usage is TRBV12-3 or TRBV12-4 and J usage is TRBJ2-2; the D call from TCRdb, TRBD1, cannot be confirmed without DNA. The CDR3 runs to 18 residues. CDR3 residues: CASSQSYRDSTNTGELFF.

The CDR3: CASSPSGTSGLTGELFF. The chain combines TRBV9 with TRBJ2-2; the TCRdb D gene call, TRBD2, has no DNA to confirm it. CDR1 is SGDLS, CDR2 YYNGEE, per germline. The CDR3 covers 17 residues. The full variable domain, its missing parts supplied by reference TRBV9 and TRBJ2-2, is DSGVTQTPKHLITATGQRVTLRCSPRSGDLSVYWYQQSLDQGLQFLIQYYNGEERAKGNILERFSAQQFPDLHSELNLSSLELGDSALYFCASSPSGTSGLTGELFFGEGSRLTVL.

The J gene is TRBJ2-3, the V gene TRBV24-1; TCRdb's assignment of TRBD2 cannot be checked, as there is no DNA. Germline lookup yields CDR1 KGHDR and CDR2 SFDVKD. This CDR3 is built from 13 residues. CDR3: CATSVPPLDTQYF.

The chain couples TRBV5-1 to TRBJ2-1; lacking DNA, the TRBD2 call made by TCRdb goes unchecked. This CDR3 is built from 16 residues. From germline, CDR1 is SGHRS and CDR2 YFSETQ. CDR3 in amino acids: CASSPTSGSSDNEQFF.

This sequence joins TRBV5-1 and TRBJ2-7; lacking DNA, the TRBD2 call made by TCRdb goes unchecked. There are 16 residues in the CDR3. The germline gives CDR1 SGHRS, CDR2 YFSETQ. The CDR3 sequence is CASRLGGLAVAYEQYF.

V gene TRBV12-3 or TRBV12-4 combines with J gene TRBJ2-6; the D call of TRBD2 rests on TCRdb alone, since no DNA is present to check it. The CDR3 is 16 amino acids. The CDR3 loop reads CASSLAGPSGANVLTF.

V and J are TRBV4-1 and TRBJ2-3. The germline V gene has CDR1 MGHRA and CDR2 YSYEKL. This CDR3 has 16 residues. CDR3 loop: CASSHIVAGSTDTQYF.

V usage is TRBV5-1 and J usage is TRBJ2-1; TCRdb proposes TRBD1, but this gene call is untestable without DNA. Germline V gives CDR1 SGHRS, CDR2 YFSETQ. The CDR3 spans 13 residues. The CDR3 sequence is CASSGGAAFGQFF.

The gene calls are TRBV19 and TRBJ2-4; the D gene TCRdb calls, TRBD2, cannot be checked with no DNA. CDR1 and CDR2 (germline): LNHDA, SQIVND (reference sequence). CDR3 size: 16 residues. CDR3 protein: CASNDRGLLAKNIQYF.

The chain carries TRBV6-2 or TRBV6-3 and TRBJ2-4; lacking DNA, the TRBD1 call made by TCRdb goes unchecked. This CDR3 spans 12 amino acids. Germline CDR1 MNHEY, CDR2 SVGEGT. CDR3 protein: CASSRGGSVQYF.

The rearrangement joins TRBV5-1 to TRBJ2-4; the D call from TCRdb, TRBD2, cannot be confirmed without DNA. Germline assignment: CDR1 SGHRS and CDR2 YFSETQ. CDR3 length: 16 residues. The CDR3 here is CASRRLAGGPQNIQYF. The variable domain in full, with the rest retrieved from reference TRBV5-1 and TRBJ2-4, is KAGVTQTPRYLIKTRGQQVTLSCSPISGHRSVSWYQQTPGQGLQFLFEYFSETQRNKGNFPGRFSGRQFSNSRSEMNVSTLELGDSALYLCASRRLAGGPQNIQYFGAGTRLSVL.

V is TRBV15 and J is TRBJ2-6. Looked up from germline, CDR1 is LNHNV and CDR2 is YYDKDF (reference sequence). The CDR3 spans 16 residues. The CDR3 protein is CATSSVQGSGANVLTF. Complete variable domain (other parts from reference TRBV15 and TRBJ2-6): DAMVIQNPRYQVTQFGKPVTLSCSQTLNHNVMYWYQQKSSQAPKLLFHYYDKDFNNEADTPDNFQSRRPNTSFCFLDIRSPGLGDTAMYLCATSSVQGSGANVLTFGAGSRLTVL.

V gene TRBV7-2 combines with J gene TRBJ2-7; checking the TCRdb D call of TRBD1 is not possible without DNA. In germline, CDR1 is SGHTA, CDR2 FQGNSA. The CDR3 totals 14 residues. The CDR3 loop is CASSFSGGSYEQYF. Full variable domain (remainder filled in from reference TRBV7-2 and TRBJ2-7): GAGVSQSPSNKVTEKGKDVELRCDPISGHTALYWYRQSLGQGLEFLIYFQGNSAPDKSGLPSDRFSAERTGGSVSTLTIQRTQQEDSAVYLCASSFSGGSYEQYFGPGTRLTVT.

The CDR3 protein is CASSPQWGAGANVLTF. This chain links TRBV5-6 with TRBJ2-6; lacking DNA, the TRBD1 call made by TCRdb goes unchecked. The germline V gene encodes CDR1 SGHDT and CDR2 YYEEEE. The CDR3 consists of 16 residues.

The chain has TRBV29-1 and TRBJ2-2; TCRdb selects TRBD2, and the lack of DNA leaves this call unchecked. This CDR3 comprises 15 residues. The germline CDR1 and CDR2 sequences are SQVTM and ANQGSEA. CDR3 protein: CSVGLAGVYTGELFF.

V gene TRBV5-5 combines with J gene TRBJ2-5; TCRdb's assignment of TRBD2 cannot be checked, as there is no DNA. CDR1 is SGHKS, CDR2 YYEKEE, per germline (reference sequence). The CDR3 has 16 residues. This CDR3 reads CASSSVIAGGAGTQYF. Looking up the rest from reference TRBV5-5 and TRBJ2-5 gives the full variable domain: DAGVTQSPTHLIKTRGQQVTLRCSPISGHKSVSWYQQVLGQGPQFIFQYYEKEERGRGNFPDRFSARQFPNYSSELNVNALLLGDSALYLCASSSVIAGGAGTQYFGPGTRLLVL.

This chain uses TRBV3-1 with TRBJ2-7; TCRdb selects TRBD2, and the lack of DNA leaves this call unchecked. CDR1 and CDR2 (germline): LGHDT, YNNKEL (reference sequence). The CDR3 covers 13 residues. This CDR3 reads CATGGVGLDEQYF.

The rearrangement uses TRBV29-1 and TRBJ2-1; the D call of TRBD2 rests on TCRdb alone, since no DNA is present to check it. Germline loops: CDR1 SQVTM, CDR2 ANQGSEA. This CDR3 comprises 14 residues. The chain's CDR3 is CSVGLRLDSNEQFF.

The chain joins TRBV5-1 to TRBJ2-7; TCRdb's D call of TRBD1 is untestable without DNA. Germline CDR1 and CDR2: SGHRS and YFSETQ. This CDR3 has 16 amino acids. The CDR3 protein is CASSGPPASQGNEQYF.

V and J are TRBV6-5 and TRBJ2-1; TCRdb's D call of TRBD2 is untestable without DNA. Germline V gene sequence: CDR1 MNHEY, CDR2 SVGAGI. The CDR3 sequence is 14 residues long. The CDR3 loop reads CASSYPGLPNEQFF.

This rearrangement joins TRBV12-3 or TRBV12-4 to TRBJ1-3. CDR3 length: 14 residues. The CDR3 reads CASSLSGTGNTIYF.

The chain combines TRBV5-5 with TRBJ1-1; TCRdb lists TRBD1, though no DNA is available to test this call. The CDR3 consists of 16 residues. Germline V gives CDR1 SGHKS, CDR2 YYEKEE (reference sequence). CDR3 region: CASSQKQGNPYTEAFF.

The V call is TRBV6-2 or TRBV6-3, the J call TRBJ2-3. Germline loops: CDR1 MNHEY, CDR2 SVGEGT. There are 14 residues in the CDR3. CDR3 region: CASSIADITDTQYF.

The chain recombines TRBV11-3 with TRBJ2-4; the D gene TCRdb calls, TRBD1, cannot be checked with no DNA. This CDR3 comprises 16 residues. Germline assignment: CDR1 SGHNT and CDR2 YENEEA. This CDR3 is CASSLVGRLAKNIQYF. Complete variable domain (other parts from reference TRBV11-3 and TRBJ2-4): EAGVVQSPRYKIIEKKQPVAFWCNPISGHNTLYWYLQNLGQGPELLIRYENEEAVDDSQLPKDRFSAERLKGVDSTLKIQPAELGDSAVYLCASSLVGRLAKNIQYFGAGTRLSVL.

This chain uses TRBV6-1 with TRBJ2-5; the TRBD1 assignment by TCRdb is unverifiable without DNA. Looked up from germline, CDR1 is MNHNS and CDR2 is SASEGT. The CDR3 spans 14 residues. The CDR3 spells CASTQPGFGETQYF.

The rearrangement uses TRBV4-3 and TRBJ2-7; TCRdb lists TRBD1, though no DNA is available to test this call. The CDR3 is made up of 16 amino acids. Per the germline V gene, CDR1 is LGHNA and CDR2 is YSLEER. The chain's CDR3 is CASSQVLGHPAGEQYF.

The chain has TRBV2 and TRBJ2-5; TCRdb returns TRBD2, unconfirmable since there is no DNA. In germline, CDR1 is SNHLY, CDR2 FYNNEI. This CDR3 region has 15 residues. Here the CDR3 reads CASRVGTAEAETQYF.

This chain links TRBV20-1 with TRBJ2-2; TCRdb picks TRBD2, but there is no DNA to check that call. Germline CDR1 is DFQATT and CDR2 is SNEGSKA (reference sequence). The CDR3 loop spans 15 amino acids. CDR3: CSASLFSGRARELFF.

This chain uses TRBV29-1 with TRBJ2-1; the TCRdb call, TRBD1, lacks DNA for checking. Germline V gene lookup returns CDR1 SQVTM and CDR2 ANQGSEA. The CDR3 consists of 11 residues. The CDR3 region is CSVPGPNEQFF.